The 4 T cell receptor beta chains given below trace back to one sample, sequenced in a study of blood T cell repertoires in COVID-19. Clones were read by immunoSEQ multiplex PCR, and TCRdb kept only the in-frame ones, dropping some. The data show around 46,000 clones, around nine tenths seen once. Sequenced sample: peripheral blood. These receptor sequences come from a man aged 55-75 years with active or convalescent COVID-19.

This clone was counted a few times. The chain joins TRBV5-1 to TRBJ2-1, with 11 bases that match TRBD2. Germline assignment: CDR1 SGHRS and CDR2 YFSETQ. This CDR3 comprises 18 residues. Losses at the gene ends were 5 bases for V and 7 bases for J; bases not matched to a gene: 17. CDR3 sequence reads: CASRVSVSGGAGSNEQFF. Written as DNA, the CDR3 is TGCGCCAGCAGGGTCAGCGTTAGCGGGGGGGCCGGATCGAATGAGCAGTTCTTC.

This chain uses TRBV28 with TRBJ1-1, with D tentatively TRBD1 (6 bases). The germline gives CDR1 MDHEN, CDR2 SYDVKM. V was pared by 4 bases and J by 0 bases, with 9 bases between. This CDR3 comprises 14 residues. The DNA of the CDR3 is TGTGCCAGCAGTTATCAGGGGATGAACACTGAAGCTTTCTTT. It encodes CASSYQGMNTEAFF.

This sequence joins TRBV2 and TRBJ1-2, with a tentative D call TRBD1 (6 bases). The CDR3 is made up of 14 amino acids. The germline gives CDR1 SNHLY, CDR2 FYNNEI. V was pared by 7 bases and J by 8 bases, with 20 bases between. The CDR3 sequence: CASTPQGLNRGYTF. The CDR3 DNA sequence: TGTGCCAGCACCCCCCAGGGGCTAAATCGGGGCTACACCTTC.

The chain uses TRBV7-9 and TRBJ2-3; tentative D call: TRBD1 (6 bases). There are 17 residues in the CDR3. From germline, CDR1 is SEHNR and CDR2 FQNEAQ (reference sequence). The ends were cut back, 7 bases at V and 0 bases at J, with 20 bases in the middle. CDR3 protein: CASNLPETGPSTDTQYF. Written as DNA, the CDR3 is TGTGCCAGCAACCTCCCCGAGACAGGACCCAGCACAGATACGCAGTATTTT.